Reported below is one TCR beta chain. What it binds is not known. This cohort consisted of healthy bone marrow donors. The sample is drawn from a study of cytomegalovirus exposure and HLA in healthy donors. The PCR was carried out with 60 Vbeta primers and 13 Jbeta primers. Data came from immunoSEQ multiplex PCR; TCRdb stores just in-frame clones and leaves some out. Altogether 150,000 to 200,000 clones are present, around 75% being singletons, with the ten largest covering approximately 1.4%. The CDR3 runs to 13 residues. Germline values: CDR1 MGHRA, CDR2 YSYEKL. Unmatched junction bases numbered 5, after V lost 3 bases and J lost 14 bases. Study conclusions and caveats: A later analysis linked a missense DCLRE1C variant to TCR beta V- and J-gene trimming. It was confirmed in vitro that three of the CMV-associated chains were specific for CMV antigens.

The chain is built from TRBV4-1 and TRBJ2-1, with TRBD1 matching over 12 bases. The TCR comes from a woman in her forties or fifties in good health and CMV-seronegative. The sequencing sample was made of PBMCs. CDR3 sequence reads: CASSQGQGADKFF. CDR3 nucleotides: TGCGCCAGCAGCCAGGGACAGGGGGCTGATAAGTTCTTC.